This TCR beta chain originates from a study of CD8 T cells in Susac syndrome. Study summary: Sequenced Susac syndrome patients included about six with clinically active disease and fewer than 10 in remission. There were Susac syndrome patients who were therapy-naive at blood draw, others on corticosteroids, and others on intravenous immunoglobulin alone. The study, taken as a whole, reports: CD4+ T cell repertoires in Susac syndrome exhibited no evidence of clonal expansion.

Random hexamers primed reverse transcription of about 0.45 to 1 ug RNA. Across 54 Vbeta and 13 Jbeta, immunoSEQ multiplex PCR amplified TCR beta CDR3. MiXCR was run by TCRdb on the immunoSEQ multiplex PCR reads, yielding one entry per CDR3 protein. This sample has some 77,000 distinct CDR3 sequences, with 90% to 95% found just once. The CDR3 consists of 15 residues. The ends were cut back, 5 bases at V and 2 bases at J, with 15 bases in the middle. Germline V gene lookup returns CDR1 LNHNV and CDR2 YYDKDF (reference sequence). Turning to this clonotype: The antigen remains undetermined.

Sequenced material: CD4+ T cells from PBMCs. This sequence joins TRBV15 and TRBJ1-2; D is uncertain. This TCR was recovered from a human donor with Susac syndrome. CDR3: CATSQRPGTNYGYTF. CDR3 DNA: TGTGCCACCAGCCAGCGACCCGGAACCAACTATGGCTACACCTTC. Combining the CDR3 with reference TRBV15 and TRBJ1-2 gives the whole variable domain DAMVIQNPRYQVTQFGKPVTLSCSQTLNHNVMYWYQQKSSQAPKLLFHYYDKDFNNEADTPDNFQSRRPNTSFCFLDIRSPGLGDTAMYLCATSQRPGTNYGYTFGSGTRLTVV.